Ten or more counts support the clone carrying this T cell receptor (beta chain). TCRdb passed the RACE reads through MiXCR, listing each CDR3 protein once. The sample holds about 110,000 distinct CDR3 sequences, 9.2% seen once. This sample was taken from a study of human T cells and chemical hapten exposure. Study in general: 0.01% DPC was applied to the upper back in patch tests, which were read at 6 days. Patients, mostly women, had alopecia areata, alopecia totalis or alopecia universalis.

Time point indicated: patch test 2, 6 weeks after DPC sensitization. Regarding treatment: therapeutic diphenylcyclopropenone sensitization with weekly scalp DPC. The V gene's germline CDR1 is SGDLS and CDR2 YYNGEE. V dropped 4 bases and J dropped 4; count of bases not matched to a gene: 6. CDR3 length: 14 residues. The clonotype was recovered from a woman in her thirties or forties with alopecia areata. Some clones in this sample may be carry-over from other donors' samples. This sequence joins TRBV9 and TRBJ2-5, with 8 bases matching TRBD2. Sequenced material: whole blood, taken in connection with sensitization to the hapten diphenylcyclopropenone (DPC). CDR3 sequence: CASSPGGDRETQYF. The CDR3, as DNA: TGTGCCAGCAGCCCCGGGGGGGATAGAGAGACCCAGTACTTC.